The clone carrying this TCR beta chain has a count of ten or more. This entry belongs to a study of patients and donors after allogeneic stem cell transplantation. Per the germline V gene, CDR1 is KGHDR and CDR2 is SFDVKD. Deletions cut 0 bases from V and 2 bases from J, with 9 bases between. The CDR3 spans 15 residues. MiXCR, applied by TCRdb to the RT-PCR reads, yields one record per CDR3 protein. Of about 960,000 distinct CDR3 sequences in the sample, roughly 17% are singletons; the top ten hold 5.5% to 6.5%. Sequencing used blood, either unsorted or a sorted T cell fraction (not recorded which). The chain combines TRBV24-1 with TRBJ1-1, with TRBD1 as a possible D gene (5 bases). The source of this sequence is a human donor who was either an allogeneic HSCT recipient or a stem cell or donor lymphocyte infusion donor (not recorded which). It is not recorded whose cells these are; they may come from a transplant donor. The CDR3 DNA reads TGTGCCACCAGTGATTTGGGGCAGGGTAACACTGAAGCTTTCTTT. Translation gives CATSDLGQGNTEAFF.